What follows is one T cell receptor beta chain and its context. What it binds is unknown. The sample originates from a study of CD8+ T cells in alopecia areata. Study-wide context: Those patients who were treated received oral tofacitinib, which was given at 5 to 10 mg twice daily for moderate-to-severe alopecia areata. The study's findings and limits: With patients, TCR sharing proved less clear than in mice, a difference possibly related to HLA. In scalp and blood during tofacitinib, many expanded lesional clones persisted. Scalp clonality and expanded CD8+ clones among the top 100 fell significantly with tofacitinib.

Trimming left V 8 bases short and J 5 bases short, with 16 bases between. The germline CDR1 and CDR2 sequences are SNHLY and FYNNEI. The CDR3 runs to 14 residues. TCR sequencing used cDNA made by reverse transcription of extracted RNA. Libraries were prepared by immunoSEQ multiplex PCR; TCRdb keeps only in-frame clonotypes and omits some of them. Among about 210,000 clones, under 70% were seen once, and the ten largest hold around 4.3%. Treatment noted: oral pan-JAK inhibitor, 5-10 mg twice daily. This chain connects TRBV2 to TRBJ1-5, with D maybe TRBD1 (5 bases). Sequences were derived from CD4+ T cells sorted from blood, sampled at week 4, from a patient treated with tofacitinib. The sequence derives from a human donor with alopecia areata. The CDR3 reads CASGGEGLYQPQHF. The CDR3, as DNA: TGTGCCAGCGGAGGGGAAGGATTATATCAGCCCCAGCATTTT. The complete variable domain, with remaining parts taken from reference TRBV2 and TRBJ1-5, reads EPEVTQTPSHQVTQMGQEVILRCVPISNHLYFYWYRQILGQKVEFLVSFYNNEISEKSEIFDDQFSVERPDGSNFTLKIRSTKLEDSAMYFCASGGEGLYQPQHFGDGTRLSIL.